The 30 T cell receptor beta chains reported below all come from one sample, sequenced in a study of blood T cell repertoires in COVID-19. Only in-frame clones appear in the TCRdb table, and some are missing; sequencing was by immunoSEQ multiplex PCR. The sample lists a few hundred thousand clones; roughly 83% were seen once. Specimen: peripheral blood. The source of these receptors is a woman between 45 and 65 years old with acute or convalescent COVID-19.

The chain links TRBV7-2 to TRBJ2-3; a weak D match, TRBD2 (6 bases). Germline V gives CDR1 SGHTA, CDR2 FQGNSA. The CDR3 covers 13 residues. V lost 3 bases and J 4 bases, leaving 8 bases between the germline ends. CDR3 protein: CASSFGTSDTQYF. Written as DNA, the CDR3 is TGTGCCAGCAGCTTTGGGACTTCAGATACGCAGTATTTT.

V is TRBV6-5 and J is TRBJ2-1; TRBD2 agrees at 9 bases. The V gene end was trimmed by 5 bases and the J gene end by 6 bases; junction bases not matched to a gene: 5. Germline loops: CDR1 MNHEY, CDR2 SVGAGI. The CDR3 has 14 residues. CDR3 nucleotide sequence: TGTGCCAGCAGTACGACTAGCGGAACCAATGAGCAGTTCTTC. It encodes CASSTTSGTNEQFF.

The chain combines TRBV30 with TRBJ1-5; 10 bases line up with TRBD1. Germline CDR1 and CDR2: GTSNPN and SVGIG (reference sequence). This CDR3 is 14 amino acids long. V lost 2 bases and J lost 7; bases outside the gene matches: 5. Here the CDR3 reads CAWSSGTGDQPQHF. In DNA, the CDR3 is TGTGCCTGGAGTTCCGGGACAGGGGACCAGCCCCAGCATTTT. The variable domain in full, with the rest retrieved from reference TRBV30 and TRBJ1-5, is SQTIHQWPATLVQPVGSPLSLECTVEGTSNPNLYWYRQAAGRGLQLLFYSVGIGQISSEVPQNLSASRPQDRQFILSSKKLLLSDSGFYLCAWSSGTGDQPQHFGDGTRLSIL.

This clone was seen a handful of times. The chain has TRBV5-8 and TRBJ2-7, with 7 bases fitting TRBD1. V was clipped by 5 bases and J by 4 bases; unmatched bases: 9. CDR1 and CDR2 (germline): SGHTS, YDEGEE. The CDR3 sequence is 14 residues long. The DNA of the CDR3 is TGTGCCAGCAGGAGGACAGGTGGCGGGTACGAGCAGTACTTC. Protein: CASRRTGGGYEQYF.

The CDR3 bases are TGTGCCAGCAGCCCCTTTAATCAGGCAAATCTTGGCTACACCTTC. Translated, it gives CASSPFNQANLGYTF. V gene TRBV9 combines with J gene TRBJ1-2, with unresolved D. Germline assignment: CDR1 SGDLS and CDR2 YYNGEE. Trimming took off 4 bases at V and 7 bases at J, with 20 bases between the two ends. The CDR3 has 15 amino acids. The full variable domain, rest sourced from reference TRBV9 and TRBJ1-2, is DSGVTQTPKHLITATGQRVTLRCSPRSGDLSVYWYQQSLDQGLQFLIQYYNGEERAKGNILERFSAQQFPDLHSELNLSSLELGDSALYFCASSPFNQANLGYTFGSGTRLTVV.

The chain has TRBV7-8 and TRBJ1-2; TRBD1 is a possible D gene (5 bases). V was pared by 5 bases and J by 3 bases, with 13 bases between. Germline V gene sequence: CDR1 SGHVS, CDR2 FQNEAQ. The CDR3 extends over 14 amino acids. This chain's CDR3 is CASSPLGQYYGYTF. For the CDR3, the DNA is TGTGCCAGCAGCCCACTGGGGCAGTACTATGGCTACACCTTC.

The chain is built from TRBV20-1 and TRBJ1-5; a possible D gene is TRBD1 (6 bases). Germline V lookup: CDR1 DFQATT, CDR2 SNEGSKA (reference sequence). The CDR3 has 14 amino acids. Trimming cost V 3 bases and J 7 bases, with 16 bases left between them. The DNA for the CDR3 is TGCAGTGCTAGTCGGTCTGCAGGGGACCAGCCCCAGCATTTT. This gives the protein CSASRSAGDQPQHF.

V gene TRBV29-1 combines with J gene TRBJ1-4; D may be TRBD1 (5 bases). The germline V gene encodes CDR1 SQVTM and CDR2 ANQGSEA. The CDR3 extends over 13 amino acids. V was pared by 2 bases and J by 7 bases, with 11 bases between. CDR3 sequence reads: CSVEKTVSEKLFF. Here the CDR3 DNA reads TGCAGCGTTGAAAAGACAGTTTCTGAAAAACTGTTTTTT.

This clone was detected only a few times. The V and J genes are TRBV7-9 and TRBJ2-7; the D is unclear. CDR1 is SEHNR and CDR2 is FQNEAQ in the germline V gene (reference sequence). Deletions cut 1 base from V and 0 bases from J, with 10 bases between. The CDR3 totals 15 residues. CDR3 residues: CASSLGHVSSYEQYF. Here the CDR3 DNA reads TGTGCCAGCAGCTTAGGACATGTAAGCTCCTACGAGCAGTACTTC.

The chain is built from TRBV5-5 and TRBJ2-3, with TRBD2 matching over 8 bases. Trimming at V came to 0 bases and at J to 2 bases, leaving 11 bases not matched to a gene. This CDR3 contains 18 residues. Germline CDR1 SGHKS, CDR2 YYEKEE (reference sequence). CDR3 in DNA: TGTGCCAGCAGCTTGGGTCGTACTAGCGGATACTACACAGATACGCAGTATTTT. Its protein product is CASSLGRTSGYYTDTQYF.

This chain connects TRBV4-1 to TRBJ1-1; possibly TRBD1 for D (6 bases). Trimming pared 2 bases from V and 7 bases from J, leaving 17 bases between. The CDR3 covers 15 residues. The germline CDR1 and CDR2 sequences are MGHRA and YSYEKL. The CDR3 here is CASSQFEGGAGEAFF. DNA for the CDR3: TGCGCCAGCAGCCAATTCGAAGGGGGGGCCGGTGAAGCTTTCTTT.

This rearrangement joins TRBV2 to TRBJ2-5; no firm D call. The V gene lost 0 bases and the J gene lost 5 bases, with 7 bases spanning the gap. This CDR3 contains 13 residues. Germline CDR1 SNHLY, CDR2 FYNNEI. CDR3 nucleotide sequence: TGTGCCAGCAGTGAAGCGATTCGGGAGACCCAGTACTTC. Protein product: CASSEAIRETQYF.

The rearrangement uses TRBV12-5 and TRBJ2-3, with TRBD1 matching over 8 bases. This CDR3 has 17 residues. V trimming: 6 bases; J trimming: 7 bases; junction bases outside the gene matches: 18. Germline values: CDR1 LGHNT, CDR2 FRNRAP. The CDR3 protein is CASGTTTRQGRGHTQYF. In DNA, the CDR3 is TGTGCTAGTGGCACCACCACCAGACAGGGCAGGGGGCATACGCAGTATTTT.

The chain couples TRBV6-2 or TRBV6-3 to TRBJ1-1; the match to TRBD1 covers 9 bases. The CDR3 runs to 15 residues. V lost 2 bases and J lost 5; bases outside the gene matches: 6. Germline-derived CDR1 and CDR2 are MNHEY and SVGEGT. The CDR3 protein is CASSYPRDRVTEAFF. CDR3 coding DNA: TGTGCCAGCAGTTACCCCCGGGACAGGGTTACTGAAGCTTTCTTT.

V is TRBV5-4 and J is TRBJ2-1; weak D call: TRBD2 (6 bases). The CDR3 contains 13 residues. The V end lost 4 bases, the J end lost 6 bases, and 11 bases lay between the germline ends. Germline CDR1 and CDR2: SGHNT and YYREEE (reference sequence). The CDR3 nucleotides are TGTGCCAGCAGCAGACCTAGCGCCAATGAGCAGTTCTTC. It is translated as CASSRPSANEQFF. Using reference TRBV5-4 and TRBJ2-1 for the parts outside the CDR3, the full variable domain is ETGVTQSPTHLIKTRGQQVTLRCSSQSGHNTVSWYQQALGQGPQFIFQYYREEENGRGNFPPRFSGLQFPNYSSELNVNALELDDSALYLCASSRPSANEQFFGPGTRLTVL.

CDR3 protein: CASSRPSGPKTDTQYF. The CDR3 nucleotides are TGTGCCAGCAGCCGCCCTAGCGGGCCCAAGACAGATACGCAGTATTTT. The gene calls are TRBV7-2 and TRBJ2-3, with 8 nucleotides matching TRBD2. V was pared by 5 bases and J by 3 bases, with 10 bases of the junction left unmatched. The V gene's germline CDR1 is SGHTA and CDR2 FQGNSA. The CDR3 runs to 16 residues. The complete variable domain, with remaining parts taken from reference TRBV7-2 and TRBJ2-3, reads GAGVSQSPSNKVTEKGKDVELRCDPISGHTALYWYRQSLGQGLEFLIYFQGNSAPDKSGLPSDRFSAERTGGSVSTLTIQRTQQEDSAVYLCASSRPSGPKTDTQYFGPGTRLTVL.

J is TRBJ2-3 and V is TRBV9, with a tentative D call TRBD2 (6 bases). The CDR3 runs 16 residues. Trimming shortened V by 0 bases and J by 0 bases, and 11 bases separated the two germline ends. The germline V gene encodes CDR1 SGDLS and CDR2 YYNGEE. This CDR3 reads CASSVEAGYSTDTQYF. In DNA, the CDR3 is TGTGCCAGCAGCGTAGAAGCGGGCTATAGCACAGATACGCAGTATTTT.

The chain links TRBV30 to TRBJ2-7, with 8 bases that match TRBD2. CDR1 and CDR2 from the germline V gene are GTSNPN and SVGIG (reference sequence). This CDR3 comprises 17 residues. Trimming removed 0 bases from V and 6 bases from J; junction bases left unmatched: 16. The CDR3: CAWSVPSWIGRAREQYF. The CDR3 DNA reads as TGTGCCTGGAGTGTACCATCGTGGATCGGGAGGGCCCGCGAGCAGTACTTC.

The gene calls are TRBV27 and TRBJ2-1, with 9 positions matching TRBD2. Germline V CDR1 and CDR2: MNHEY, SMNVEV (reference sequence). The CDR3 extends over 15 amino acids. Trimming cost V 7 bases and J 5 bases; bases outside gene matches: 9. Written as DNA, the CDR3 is TGTGCCAGCACCCAGGGGCTAGCGGGAAACAATGAGCAGTTCTTC. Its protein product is CASTQGLAGNNEQFF.

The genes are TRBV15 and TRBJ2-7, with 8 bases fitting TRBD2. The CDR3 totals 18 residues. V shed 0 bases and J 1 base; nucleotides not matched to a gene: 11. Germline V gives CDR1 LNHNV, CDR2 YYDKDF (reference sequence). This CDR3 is CATSRDRGPSGSSYEQYF. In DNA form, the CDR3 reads TGTGCCACCAGCAGAGATCGGGGCCCCAGCGGGAGTTCCTACGAGCAGTACTTC.

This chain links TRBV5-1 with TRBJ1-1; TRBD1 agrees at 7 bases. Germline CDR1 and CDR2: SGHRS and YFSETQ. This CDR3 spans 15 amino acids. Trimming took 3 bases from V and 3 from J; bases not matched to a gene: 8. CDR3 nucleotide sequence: TGCGCCAGCAGCTCGCTACAGGGGCGAGACACTGAAGCTTTCTTT. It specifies CASSSLQGRDTEAFF.

CDR3 bases: TGCAGCGTTGAAGTGCTAGCGGGAGGGACAGATACGCAGTATTTT. Its protein is CSVEVLAGGTDTQYF. The rearrangement joins TRBV29-1 to TRBJ2-3; 12 nucleotides align to TRBD2. The germline V gene has CDR1 SQVTM and CDR2 ANQGSEA. The CDR3 extends over 15 amino acids. V was pared by 1 base and J by 3 bases, with 2 bases of the junction left unmatched.

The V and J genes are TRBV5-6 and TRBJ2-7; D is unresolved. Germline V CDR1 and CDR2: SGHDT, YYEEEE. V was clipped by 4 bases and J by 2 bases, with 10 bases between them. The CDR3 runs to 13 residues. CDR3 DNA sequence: TGTGCCAGCAGCCCGCCCCAGGCCTACGAGCAGTACTTC. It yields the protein CASSPPQAYEQYF.

CDR3 DNA sequence: TGTGCCAGCAGTTCGGGGGACGGCTACACCTTC. Amino acid sequence: CASSSGDGYTF. V usage is TRBV28 and J usage is TRBJ1-2, with D possibly TRBD1 on 5 matching bases. The CDR3 consists of 11 residues. Trimming pared 4 bases from V and 8 bases from J, leaving 8 bases between. From germline, CDR1 is MDHEN and CDR2 SYDVKM.

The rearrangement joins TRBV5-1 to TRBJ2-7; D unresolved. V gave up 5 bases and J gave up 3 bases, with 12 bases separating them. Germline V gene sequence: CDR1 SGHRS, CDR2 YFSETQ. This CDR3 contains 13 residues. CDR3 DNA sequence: TGCGCCAGCAGTGCCCAGGCACACTACGAGCAGTACTTC. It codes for CASSAQAHYEQYF.

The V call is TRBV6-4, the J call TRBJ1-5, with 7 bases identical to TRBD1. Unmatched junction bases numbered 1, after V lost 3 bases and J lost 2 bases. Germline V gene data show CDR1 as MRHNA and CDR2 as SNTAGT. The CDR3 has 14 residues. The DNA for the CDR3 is TGTGCCAGCAGTGAAACAGGGGGCAATCAGCCCCAGCATTTT. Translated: CASSETGGNQPQHF.

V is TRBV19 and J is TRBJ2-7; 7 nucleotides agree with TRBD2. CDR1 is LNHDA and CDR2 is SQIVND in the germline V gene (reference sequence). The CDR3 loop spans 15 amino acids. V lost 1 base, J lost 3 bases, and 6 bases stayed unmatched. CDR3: CASSIVLGEGYEQYF. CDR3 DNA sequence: TGTGCCAGTAGTATAGTCCTTGGGGAGGGCTACGAGCAGTACTTC.

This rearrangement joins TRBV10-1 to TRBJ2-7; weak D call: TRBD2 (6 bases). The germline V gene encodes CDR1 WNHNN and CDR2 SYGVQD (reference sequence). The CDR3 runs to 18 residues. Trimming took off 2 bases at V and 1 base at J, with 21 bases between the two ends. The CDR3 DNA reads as TGCGCCAGCAGTGAGGCCCCGGGGGATCGACTCCCATCCTACGAGCAGTACTTC. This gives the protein CASSEAPGDRLPSYEQYF.

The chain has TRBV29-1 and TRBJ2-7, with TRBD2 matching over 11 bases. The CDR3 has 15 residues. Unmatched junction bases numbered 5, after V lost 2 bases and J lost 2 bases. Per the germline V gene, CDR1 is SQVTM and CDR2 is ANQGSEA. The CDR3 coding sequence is TGCAGCGTTGAACGACTAGCGGGGAAAACCTACGAGCAGTACTTC. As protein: CSVERLAGKTYEQYF.

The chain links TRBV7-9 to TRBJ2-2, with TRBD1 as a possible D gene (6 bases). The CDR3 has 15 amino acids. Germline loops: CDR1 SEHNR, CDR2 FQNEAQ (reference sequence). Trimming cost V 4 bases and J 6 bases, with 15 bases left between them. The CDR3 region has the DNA TGTGCCAGCAGCTCGTACTACAGGGAATCCGGGGAGCTGTTTTTT. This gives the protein CASSSYYRESGELFF.